The rows below give T cell receptor beta chains drawn from one sample of a study of blood T cell repertoires in COVID-19. TCRdb's table, derived via immunoSEQ multiplex PCR, lists solely in-frame clones and lacks some. The sample lists hundreds of thousands of clones, approximately 88% occurring once. Material for sequencing was peripheral blood. The receptor source for this set is a woman in her 30s who had recovered from COVID-19. The CDR3 runs from the conserved cysteine through the conserved F or W. The D gene is left open where the match is weak. Not every row has a clone size; where given, it reads once, few, many or a size class.

cdr3_nt: TGTGCCAGCAGCTTGGATCGGAGGGGCACAGATACGCAGTATTTT; cdr3_aa: CASSLDRRGTDTQYF; j_call: TRBJ2-3; d_call: .; clone_size: .; v_call: TRBV5-6; cdr3_length: 15
cdr3_nt: TGTGCCAGCAGCCATTCCGGGACAGGGTACAATGAGCAGTTCTTC; cdr3_aa: CASSHSGTGYNEQFF; j_call: TRBJ2-1; d_call: TRBD1; clone_size: .; v_call: TRBV4-2; cdr3_length: 15
cdr3_nt: TGTGCCAGCAGCTTAGTTAGCGGGGGGGCCGATGAGCAGTTCTTC; cdr3_aa: CASSLVSGGADEQFF; j_call: TRBJ2-1; d_call: TRBD2; clone_size: .; v_call: TRBV13; cdr3_length: 15
cdr3_nt: TGCGCCAGCACTCTGCCAGGGGCTAAAAAGACTGAAGCTTTCTTT; cdr3_aa: CASTLPGAKKTEAFF; j_call: TRBJ1-1; d_call: .; clone_size: .; v_call: TRBV10-1; cdr3_length: 15
cdr3_nt: TGTGCCCGCTCGGAGGGAATCCCTAATTCACCCCTCCACTTT; cdr3_aa: CARSEGIPNSPLHF; j_call: TRBJ1-6; d_call: .; clone_size: .; v_call: TRBV30; cdr3_length: 14
cdr3_nt: TGTGCCAGCAGTGAGGAGGCAGGGGGCTACAATGAGCAGTTCTTC; cdr3_aa: CASSEEAGGYNEQFF; j_call: TRBJ2-1; d_call: TRBD1; clone_size: many; v_call: TRBV6-1; cdr3_length: 15
cdr3_nt: TGCGCCAGCAGCTTGGGACAGGCCAATTCACCCCTCCACTTT; cdr3_aa: CASSLGQANSPLHF; j_call: TRBJ1-6; d_call: .; clone_size: .; v_call: TRBV5-1; cdr3_length: 14
cdr3_nt: TGTGCCAGCAGCTGGGGACTAGCGGGGGGGGCCGGGTCAGATACGCAGTATTTT; cdr3_aa: CASSWGLAGGAGSDTQYF; j_call: TRBJ2-3; d_call: TRBD2; clone_size: once; v_call: TRBV7-6; cdr3_length: 18
cdr3_nt: TGTGCCAGCAGCCCCCCAGGGGAAGAGACCCAGTACTTC; cdr3_aa: CASSPPGEETQYF; j_call: TRBJ2-5; d_call: .; clone_size: .; v_call: TRBV7-3; cdr3_length: 13
cdr3_nt: TGTGCCTGGAGTGTTCGTGGGGCCAACGTCCTGACTTTC; cdr3_aa: CAWSVRGANVLTF; j_call: TRBJ2-6; d_call: .; clone_size: .; v_call: TRBV30; cdr3_length: 13
cdr3_nt: TGTGCCAGTAGTTTGAACAGGGACGGCAATCAGCCCCAGCATTTT; cdr3_aa: CASSLNRDGNQPQHF; j_call: TRBJ1-5; d_call: .; clone_size: .; v_call: TRBV19; cdr3_length: 15
cdr3_nt: TGTGCCAGCAGTTTATGGGCCCGGGGGATCCACGAGCAGTACTTC; cdr3_aa: CASSLWARGIHEQYF; j_call: TRBJ2-7; d_call: .; clone_size: .; v_call: TRBV28; cdr3_length: 15
cdr3_nt: TGTGCCAGCAGTGAAGACGGTTATAGCAATCAGCCCCAGCATTTT; cdr3_aa: CASSEDGYSNQPQHF; j_call: TRBJ1-5; d_call: .; clone_size: once; v_call: TRBV2; cdr3_length: 15
cdr3_nt: TGTGCCAGCAGCTTACGGGTGGTCGGGGAGCTGTTTTTT; cdr3_aa: CASSLRVVGELFF; j_call: TRBJ2-2; d_call: .; clone_size: .; v_call: TRBV11-3; cdr3_length: 13
cdr3_nt: TGTGCCAGCAGCTTAGTCGGGGGACTGGAAGCTTTCTTT; cdr3_aa: CASSLVGGLEAFF; j_call: TRBJ1-1; d_call: .; clone_size: .; v_call: TRBV7-9; cdr3_length: 13
cdr3_nt: TGTGCCAGCAGTTTGAGAAATGAGCAGTTCTTC; cdr3_aa: CASSLRNEQFF; j_call: TRBJ2-1; d_call: .; clone_size: .; v_call: TRBV12-3/TRBV12-4; cdr3_length: 11
cdr3_nt: TGTGCCAGTAGTATCCTGGGGGCGCGACTAACCGCTGGCTACACCTTC; cdr3_aa: CASSILGARLTAGYTF; j_call: TRBJ1-2; d_call: .; clone_size: few; v_call: TRBV19; cdr3_length: 16
cdr3_nt: TGCGCCAGCAGCCAAGCACCCGCAGGGGCGGGGAACACCGGGGAGCTGTTTTTT; cdr3_aa: CASSQAPAGAGNTGELFF; j_call: TRBJ2-2; d_call: .; clone_size: .; v_call: TRBV4-1; cdr3_length: 18
cdr3_nt: TGTGCCAGCAGTTTAGAGGGTATCAATTCACCCCTCCACTTT; cdr3_aa: CASSLEGINSPLHF; j_call: TRBJ1-6; d_call: .; clone_size: .; v_call: TRBV28; cdr3_length: 14
cdr3_nt: TGTGCCAGCAGCCAATCGGGGGAGGGCACCGGGGAGCTGTTTTTT; cdr3_aa: CASSQSGEGTGELFF; j_call: TRBJ2-2; d_call: TRBD2; clone_size: few; v_call: TRBV4-2; cdr3_length: 15
cdr3_nt: TGTGCCAGTAGTTTCTGGACAGCGAACACTGAAGCTTTCTTT; cdr3_aa: CASSFWTANTEAFF; j_call: TRBJ1-1; d_call: .; clone_size: .; v_call: TRBV19; cdr3_length: 14
cdr3_nt: TGTGCCACCAGTGACCGGACAGGGGTTTCACCCCTCCACTTT; cdr3_aa: CATSDRTGVSPLHF; j_call: TRBJ1-6; d_call: TRBD1; clone_size: few; v_call: TRBV24-1; cdr3_length: 14
cdr3_nt: TGCGCCAGCAGCTTGGAAGCGGGGCGGGGCACTGAAGCTTTCTTT; cdr3_aa: CASSLEAGRGTEAFF; j_call: TRBJ1-1; d_call: .; clone_size: .; v_call: TRBV5-1; cdr3_length: 15
cdr3_nt: TGTGCCAGCAGTTATTCCCCTGGGACATCCTACTATGGCTACACCTTC; cdr3_aa: CASSYSPGTSYYGYTF; j_call: TRBJ1-2; d_call: .; clone_size: .; v_call: TRBV6-5; cdr3_length: 16
cdr3_nt: TGTGCCAGCAGCCCGGGTCCCTACGAGCAGTACTTC; cdr3_aa: CASSPGPYEQYF; j_call: TRBJ2-7; d_call: .; clone_size: .; v_call: TRBV7-8; cdr3_length: 12
cdr3_nt: TGTGCCAGCAGGAGCCGATTACAGGGTTTTGAAGGCTACACCTTC; cdr3_aa: CASRSRLQGFEGYTF; j_call: TRBJ1-2; d_call: .; clone_size: .; v_call: TRBV5-8; cdr3_length: 15
cdr3_nt: TGTGCCAGCAGCTCGGAGGAGGGGTCCTACGAGCAGTACTTC; cdr3_aa: CASSSEEGSYEQYF; j_call: TRBJ2-7; d_call: .; clone_size: once; v_call: TRBV13; cdr3_length: 14
cdr3_nt: TGCAGTGCTAGTAGGGGGCCAACCTACTACAATGAGCAGTTCTTC; cdr3_aa: CSASRGPTYYNEQFF; j_call: TRBJ2-1; d_call: TRBD1; clone_size: once; v_call: TRBV20-1; cdr3_length: 15
cdr3_nt: TGCGCCAGCAGCTGGATAGGACTAGCGGAAGAGACCCAGTACTTC; cdr3_aa: CASSWIGLAEETQYF; j_call: TRBJ2-5; d_call: TRBD2; clone_size: .; v_call: TRBV5-1; cdr3_length: 15
cdr3_nt: TGTGCCTGGAGTGTTTCAGTGAACACTGAAGCTTTCTTT; cdr3_aa: CAWSVSVNTEAFF; j_call: TRBJ1-1; d_call: .; clone_size: .; v_call: TRBV30; cdr3_length: 13
cdr3_nt: TGTGCCAGCAGACCCGGGACAGGGCTCTATGGCTACACCTTC; cdr3_aa: CASRPGTGLYGYTF; j_call: TRBJ1-2; d_call: TRBD1; clone_size: .; v_call: TRBV5-6; cdr3_length: 14
cdr3_nt: TGCGCCAGCAGCTTGGGATTTGGGCAGGGGGGCTACGAGCAGTACTTC; cdr3_aa: CASSLGFGQGGYEQYF; j_call: TRBJ2-7; d_call: .; clone_size: .; v_call: TRBV5-1; cdr3_length: 16
cdr3_nt: TGTGCCAGCAGTTACTCTTTCAACAATGAGCAGTTCTTC; cdr3_aa: CASSYSFNNEQFF; j_call: TRBJ2-1; d_call: .; clone_size: once; v_call: TRBV6-5; cdr3_length: 13
cdr3_nt: TGCGCCAGCAGCCAGCACCCGGGACAGGGGTACGAGACCCAGTACTTC; cdr3_aa: CASSQHPGQGYETQYF; j_call: TRBJ2-5; d_call: TRBD1; clone_size: .; v_call: TRBV4-3; cdr3_length: 16
cdr3_nt: TGTGCCAGCAGCGTTTTCGGGCAGGGGCAGGATGGCTACACCTTC; cdr3_aa: CASSVFGQGQDGYTF; j_call: TRBJ1-2; d_call: .; clone_size: .; v_call: TRBV9; cdr3_length: 15
cdr3_nt: TGCGCCAGCAGCCAAGATCACACTCCCCTAGCCCTCCACTTT; cdr3_aa: CASSQDHTPLALHF; j_call: TRBJ1-6; d_call: .; clone_size: .; v_call: TRBV4-1; cdr3_length: 14
cdr3_nt: TGCAGCGTTGTTGGTTCAGGGCTTATTGAGCAGTTCTTC; cdr3_aa: CSVVGSGLIEQFF; j_call: TRBJ2-1; d_call: .; clone_size: .; v_call: TRBV29-1; cdr3_length: 13
cdr3_nt: TGCGCCAGCAGCTTGGACAGGTTCAATGAAAAACTGTTTTTT; cdr3_aa: CASSLDRFNEKLFF; j_call: TRBJ1-4; d_call: .; clone_size: .; v_call: TRBV5-1; cdr3_length: 14
cdr3_nt: TGTGCCAGCAGTTACTCGATCCCGCCGGATTCACCCCTCCACTTT; cdr3_aa: CASSYSIPPDSPLHF; j_call: TRBJ1-6; d_call: .; clone_size: .; v_call: TRBV6-5; cdr3_length: 15
cdr3_nt: TGTGCCAGCAGCCAAGATGGCCCCTACACCTTC; cdr3_aa: CASSQDGPYTF; j_call: TRBJ1-2; d_call: .; clone_size: .; v_call: TRBV14; cdr3_length: 11
cdr3_nt: TGTGCCACCAGTGAGACCCTAGCGGGGGCGACCTCCTACAATGAGCAGTTCTTC; cdr3_aa: CATSETLAGATSYNEQFF; j_call: TRBJ2-1; d_call: TRBD2; clone_size: .; v_call: TRBV24-1; cdr3_length: 18
cdr3_nt: TGTGCCAGCAGCTTAGATTCAGGGGGCTATGGCTACACCTTC; cdr3_aa: CASSLDSGGYGYTF; j_call: TRBJ1-2; d_call: TRBD1; clone_size: .; v_call: TRBV7-9; cdr3_length: 14
cdr3_nt: TGTGCCAGCAGTTCCGGGGGACAGGGGTATTCCTACGAGCAGTACTTC; cdr3_aa: CASSSGGQGYSYEQYF; j_call: TRBJ2-7; d_call: TRBD1; clone_size: .; v_call: TRBV28; cdr3_length: 16
cdr3_nt: TGTGCCAGAAGCCCAAAGGGACAGGGGGCCGGGGAGCTGTTTTTT; cdr3_aa: CARSPKGQGAGELFF; j_call: TRBJ2-2; d_call: TRBD1; clone_size: .; v_call: TRBV5-3; cdr3_length: 15
cdr3_nt: TGTGCCAGCAGGGCGGGACAGCCCTCCTACGAGCAGTACTTC; cdr3_aa: CASRAGQPSYEQYF; j_call: TRBJ2-7; d_call: .; clone_size: .; v_call: TRBV2; cdr3_length: 14
cdr3_nt: TGTGCCAGCAGCTCACTTCAGGGTACTGGAAACACCATATATTTT; cdr3_aa: CASSSLQGTGNTIYF; j_call: TRBJ1-3; d_call: .; clone_size: .; v_call: TRBV28; cdr3_length: 15
cdr3_nt: TGTGCCAGCAGTGAAGGGCAGGGCGCCCCTTCCTACGAGCAGTACTTC; cdr3_aa: CASSEGQGAPSYEQYF; j_call: TRBJ2-7; d_call: .; clone_size: .; v_call: TRBV2; cdr3_length: 16
cdr3_nt: TGTGCCAGCAGCTTACCGGGAGGGGGGCGCGACTATGGCTACACCTTC; cdr3_aa: CASSLPGGGRDYGYTF; j_call: TRBJ1-2; d_call: .; clone_size: .; v_call: TRBV7-2; cdr3_length: 16
cdr3_nt: TGTGCCAGCATTAAGACAGGGACCACTGAAGCTTTCTTT; cdr3_aa: CASIKTGTTEAFF; j_call: TRBJ1-1; d_call: TRBD1; clone_size: .; v_call: TRBV6-5; cdr3_length: 13
cdr3_nt: TGTGCCAGCAGCCCCCGGACAGGGAACTATGGCTACACCTTC; cdr3_aa: CASSPRTGNYGYTF; j_call: TRBJ1-2; d_call: TRBD1; clone_size: .; v_call: TRBV11-2; cdr3_length: 14
cdr3_nt: TGCGCCAGCAGCCAGGCGAGGGGGCCGTCTAATGAAAAACTGTTTTTT; cdr3_aa: CASSQARGPSNEKLFF; j_call: TRBJ1-4; d_call: TRBD1; clone_size: .; v_call: TRBV4-1; cdr3_length: 16
cdr3_nt: TGTGCCTGGACATCTCTCGCGTCGGAGACCCAGTACTTC; cdr3_aa: CAWTSLASETQYF; j_call: TRBJ2-5; d_call: .; clone_size: .; v_call: TRBV30; cdr3_length: 13
cdr3_nt: TGTGCCAGCAGCCAAGATCGCGGACTCGACTCCTACGAGCAGTACTTC; cdr3_aa: CASSQDRGLDSYEQYF; j_call: TRBJ2-7; d_call: .; clone_size: .; v_call: TRBV4-2; cdr3_length: 16
cdr3_nt: TGTGCCAGCAGCTTAGGTGACGGCACCCAGGGATACACCTTC; cdr3_aa: CASSLGDGTQGYTF; j_call: TRBJ1-2; d_call: .; clone_size: few; v_call: TRBV7-9; cdr3_length: 14
cdr3_nt: TGCGCCAGCAGCCAAGGTCCCTTACCGGGACTAGCGCAGTATTTT; cdr3_aa: CASSQGPLPGLAQYF; j_call: TRBJ2-3; d_call: TRBD2; clone_size: .; v_call: TRBV4-3; cdr3_length: 15
cdr3_nt: TGTGCCAGTAGTAGGGGTCTGACAGCGATCAACACTGAAGCTTTCTTT; cdr3_aa: CASSRGLTAINTEAFF; j_call: TRBJ1-1; d_call: .; clone_size: once; v_call: TRBV19; cdr3_length: 16